This is a list of T cell receptor beta chains from one sample in a study of cytomegalovirus exposure and HLA in healthy donors. The table came from immunoSEQ multiplex PCR; TCRdb's copy has only in-frame clones and leaves some out. This table has fewer than 120,000 clones, roughly 87% appearing once. The sequenced sample consisted of PBMCs. These receptors were taken from a young woman in good health and CMV-seronegative. CDR3s leave out the opening cysteine and the closing phenylalanine or tryptophan.

j_gene: TRBJ2-5
len: 11
v_gene: TRBV9
CDR3aa: ASSRRGQETQY

j_gene: TRBJ1-6
len: 12
v_gene: TRBV4-3
CDR3aa: ASRSRGNNSPLH

j_gene: TRBJ2-7
len: 11
v_gene: TRBV2
CDR3aa: ASSGGQNYEQY

j_gene: TRBJ1-2
len: 12
v_gene: TRBV11-2
CDR3aa: ASSLLTGSYGYT

j_gene: TRBJ1-1
len: 14
v_gene: TRBV28
CDR3aa: ASSSPGDRMNTEAF

j_gene: TRBJ2-5
len: 9
v_gene: TRBV7-9
CDR3aa: ASSFRETQY

j_gene: TRBJ2-3
len: 11
v_gene: TRBV2
CDR3aa: ASSERLPDTQY

j_gene: TRBJ1-6
len: 14
v_gene: TRBV4-2
CDR3aa: ASSQESAGYNSPLH

j_gene: TRBJ2-7
len: 14
v_gene: TRBV7-9
CDR3aa: ASSLVGGPSSYEQY

j_gene: TRBJ1-2
len: 11
v_gene: TRBV19
CDR3aa: ASSSTQGRGYT

j_gene: TRBJ1-1
len: 11
v_gene: TRBV29-1
CDR3aa: SVEDGGGTEAF

j_gene: TRBJ2-1
len: 12
v_gene: TRBV4-3
CDR3aa: ASSRDPGYNEQF

j_gene: TRBJ2-7
len: 14
v_gene: TRBV5-1
CDR3aa: ASSLTPGTSSYEQY

j_gene: TRBJ2-6
len: 14
v_gene: TRBV19
CDR3aa: ASSHSTGTGANVLT

j_gene: TRBJ2-5
len: 13
v_gene: TRBV18
CDR3aa: ASSPYPGQTETQY

j_gene: TRBJ1-2
len: 13
v_gene: TRBV19
CDR3aa: ASKSWAEGNYGYT